A single sample gave rise to the 10 T cell receptor beta chains below, sequenced in a study of T cells after posttransplantation cyclophosphamide (dated by TCRdb to about 2016). The library was produced with the immunoSEQ multiplex PCR assay. Entries here come from immuneACCESS through TCRdb and include only in-frame sequences with V and J called. Some clones fail to appear in such tables; in the studies checked, an unresolved V gene covers under half of the shortfall, and the cause of the remainder is unknown. The table records some 40,000 clones for this sample, and not one of them appears only once. The biggest ten clones account for approximately 4.5% of the sample. Sequenced material: PBMCs. These receptors all stem from a woman in her fifties or sixties in good health and a related stem cell transplant donor.

This clone was picked up many times. The chain couples TRBV7-2 to TRBJ2-5; unclear D gene. Looked up from germline, CDR1 is SGHTA and CDR2 is FQGNSA. There are 12 residues in the CDR3. The V and J ends lost 1 base and 6 bases respectively, with 6 bases between them. The DNA for the CDR3 is TGTGCCAGCAGCTTAGAAGCCCAGACCCAGTACTTC. As protein: CASSLEAQTQYF.

This clone has a count of ten or more. This chain links TRBV30 with TRBJ1-4; the match to TRBD1 covers 10 bases. The CDR3 is 15 residues long. The junction had 5 bases not matched to a gene; V was cut back by 1 base and J by 6 bases. Germline assignment: CDR1 GTSNPN and CDR2 SVGIG (reference sequence). CDR3 region: CAWSGRTGGDEKLFF. The CDR3 nucleotides read TGTGCCTGGAGTGGGAGGACAGGGGGGGATGAAAAACTGTTTTTT.

This clone has a count of ten or more. The rearrangement uses TRBV29-1 and TRBJ1-2; maybe TRBD1 (5 bases). Germline assignment: CDR1 SQVTM and CDR2 ANQGSEA. Trimming shortened V by 4 bases and J by 4 bases, and 13 bases separated the two germline ends. The CDR3 runs 13 residues. CDR3 protein: CSVVLGQGYGYTF. The CDR3 region has the DNA TGCAGCGTTGTACTTGGGCAGGGCTATGGCTACACCTTC.

This clone was counted ten times or more. V gene TRBV27 combines with J gene TRBJ1-3, with TRBD1 as a possible D gene (5 bases). The CDR3 is 15 residues long. The germline CDR1 and CDR2 sequences are MNHEY and SMNVEV (reference sequence). V was pared by 6 bases and J by 0 bases, with 12 bases between. CDR3 region: CASSSFGGSGNTIYF. DNA for the CDR3: TGTGCCAGCAGCAGTTTCGGGGGCTCTGGAAACACCATATATTTT.

This clone was detected ten times or more. The chain couples TRBV19 to TRBJ1-2, with D maybe TRBD1 (5 bases). CDR3 length: 15 amino acids. Germline V gives CDR1 LNHDA, CDR2 SQIVND (reference sequence). V was cut by 3 bases and J by 2 bases, with 13 bases left in between. The CDR3: CASSIWEGRNYGYTF. The CDR3 DNA follows: TGTGCCAGTAGTATTTGGGAGGGACGGAACTATGGCTACACCTTC. Variable domain in full (rest from reference TRBV19 and TRBJ1-2): DGGITQSPKYLFRKEGQNVTLSCEQNLNHDAMYWYRQDPGQGLRLIYYSQIVNDFQKGDIAEGYSVSREKKESFPLTVTSAQKNPTAFYLCASSIWEGRNYGYTFGSGTRLTVV.

This clone was recorded at least ten times. The CDR3 bases are TGCGCCAGCAGCATGGGACAGGGCAGCCAAGAGACCCAGTACTTC. The encoded protein is CASSMGQGSQETQYF. The V call is TRBV5-1, the J call TRBJ2-5; 9 positions match TRBD1. The germline CDR1 and CDR2 sequences are SGHRS and YFSETQ. Germline trimming cut 4 bases from V and 1 base from J; bases unmatched to any gene: 5. The CDR3 runs to 15 residues.

This clone was observed many times. This chain uses TRBV6-4 with TRBJ1-2; D unresolved. Germline CDR1 MRHNA, CDR2 SNTAGT. The CDR3 covers 17 residues. Trimming took 5 bases from V and 4 from J, leaving 23 bases between them. Here the CDR3 reads CASSRSATGADSYGYTF. The CDR3 coding sequence is TGTGCCAGCAGTCGGTCGGCGACGGGAGCCGATTCCTATGGCTACACCTTC.

This clone was observed at least ten times. CDR3 loop: CASTHLTGANTEAFF. The CDR3 DNA reads TGTGCCAGTACCCACCTGACAGGGGCGAACACTGAAGCTTTCTTT. The chain carries TRBV19 and TRBJ1-1; 8 nucleotides align to TRBD1. Trimming at V came to 7 bases and at J to 1 base, leaving 8 bases not matched to a gene. The CDR3 has 15 residues. Germline V gene lookup returns CDR1 LNHDA and CDR2 SQIVND (reference sequence).

The table lists this clone with many counts. Because the CDR3's place on the DNA is in doubt, the DNA is left out and the CDR3 is given as listed by TCRdb. The V and J genes are TRBV6-1 and TRBJ2-7; the D call TRBD1 from the table was never checked on the DNA. The CDR3 region is 14 residues in length, termini included. Germline CDR1 reads MNHNS; CDR2 reads SASEGT. CDR3 region: CASILDRASYEQYF.

This clone was recorded many times. The rearrangement uses TRBV6-6 and TRBJ1-4, with D tentatively TRBD1 (6 bases). CDR3 length equals 14 residues. Trimming removed 2 bases from V and 7 bases from J, with 11 bases in between. Germline lookup yields CDR1 MNHNY and CDR2 SVGAGI (reference sequence). The chain's CDR3 is CASSYGRGTEKLFF. The CDR3, as DNA: TGTGCCAGCAGTTACGGTAGGGGGACTGAAAAACTGTTTTTT.